Following are 26 T cell receptor beta chains from one sample sequenced in a study of shared clonotypes between healthy human individuals. Using immunoSEQ multiplex PCR, the repertoire was profiled, and TCRdb retains in-frame clones only, with some absent. The sample holds 2,100,000 or so clones, approximately 96% seen once. Sequencing input: naive CD4+ T cells sorted from blood. Subset in this sample: CD45RA+ positively selected. The receptors originated from a man younger than 35 in good health.

This clone was picked up one time. The rearrangement uses TRBV5-1 and TRBJ1-5; 7 bases are a match to TRBD1. The CDR3 totals 14 residues. V was pared by 5 bases and J by 4 bases, with 6 bases of the junction left unmatched. CDR1 SGHRS and CDR2 YFSETQ come from the germline V gene. In DNA form, the CDR3 reads TGCGCCAGCAGACCAGGGGGTGAGAATCAGCCCCAGCATTTT. This encodes CASRPGGENQPQHF.

The chain links TRBV18 to TRBJ2-3; no clear D. The CDR3 has 15 amino acids. The germline V and J ends were trimmed by 2 bases and 2 bases, with 11 bases remaining between them. CDR1 is KGHSH and CDR2 is LQKENI in the germline V gene. The CDR3 nucleotides read TGTGCCAGCTCACCAGAAACAGCCTACACAGATACGCAGTATTTT. It is translated as CASSPETAYTDTQYF.

This chain connects TRBV5-1 to TRBJ1-1, with 7 bases identical to TRBD1. J gave up 1 base and V 1 base, and 16 bases lay outside the gene matches. Germline lookup yields CDR1 SGHRS and CDR2 YFSETQ. CDR3 length: 19 residues. This chain's CDR3 is CASSLRSTRDRDPNTEAFF. The DNA for the CDR3 is TGCGCCAGCAGCTTGAGGTCTACCCGCGACAGGGACCCGAACACTGAAGCTTTCTTT.

The chain carries TRBV2 and TRBJ1-1; D is ambiguous. Germline V gene sequence: CDR1 SNHLY, CDR2 FYNNEI. The CDR3 spans 13 residues. V lost 7 bases and J 5 bases, leaving 14 bases between the germline ends. The CDR3 sequence: CASTLEGGTEAFF. The CDR3 bases are TGTGCCAGCACGTTAGAGGGAGGGACTGAAGCTTTCTTT.

A note on this clone: Distinct nucleotide sequences in the sample also encode this CDR3. The CDR3 DNA reads TGTGCCAGCAGTTACGACGGGAACTATGGCTACACCTTC. This sequence encodes CASSYDGNYGYTF. The chain combines TRBV6-5 with TRBJ1-2; D ambiguous. The length of the CDR3 is 13 residues. Germline V gives CDR1 MNHEY, CDR2 SVGAGI. The V end was cut by 2 bases, the J end by 2 bases, with 6 bases between.

The chain has TRBV19 and TRBJ1-2; a possible D gene is TRBD1 (5 bases). Germline loops: CDR1 LNHDA, CDR2 SQIVND (reference sequence). V was shortened by 5 bases and J by 4 bases, with 14 bases between the two germline ends. The CDR3 covers 14 residues. In DNA, the CDR3 is TGTGCCAGTAGTCCCGGGACCCTTTCCTATGGCTACACCTTC. This translates into CASSPGTLSYGYTF.

V gene TRBV21-1 combines with J gene TRBJ2-7. TRBV21-1 is flagged as a pseudogene. This CDR3 has 17 residues. DNA of the CDR3: TGTGCCAGCAGCAAAGAGACTGAGGACGGCTTTTGCTACGAGCAGTACTTC. Encoded protein: CASSKETEDGFCYEQYF.

The chain employs TRBV6-1 and TRBJ2-3; either TRBD1 or TRBD2 may supply D (6 bases each). Germline CDR1 is MNHNS and CDR2 is SASEGT. V lost 6 bases to trimming and J lost 0 bases, with 13 bases between them. The CDR3 has 15 residues. The CDR3 DNA reads TGTGCCAGCAGAAAGGGGGGACTTAGCACAGATACGCAGTATTTT. It translates to CASRKGGLSTDTQYF.

The chain carries TRBV7-9 and TRBJ1-3; 7 bases line up with TRBD1. V was pared by 5 bases and J by 0 bases, with 7 bases of the junction left unmatched. Germline V gene sequence: CDR1 SEHNR, CDR2 FQNEAQ (reference sequence). This CDR3 has 16 amino acids. The CDR3 coding sequence is TGTGCCAGCAGCCCACTAGGACAGGCCTCTGGAAACACCATATATTTT. This sequence encodes CASSPLGQASGNTIYF.

The V gene is TRBV7-9, the J gene TRBJ1-2; TRBD1 matches 8 bases. The trim removed 4 bases at V and 7 bases at J, leaving 2 bases unmatched. Germline loops: CDR1 SEHNR, CDR2 FQNEAQ (reference sequence). The CDR3 extends over 12 amino acids. CDR3 nucleotides: TGTGCCAGCAGCTCAGGGGGCTCTGGCTACACCTTC. Its protein product is CASSSGGSGYTF.

The chain joins TRBV5-1 to TRBJ2-6; D not resolved. V was pared by 10 bases and J by 1 base, with 12 bases between. The CDR3 runs 14 residues. Germline V gene sequence: CDR1 SGHRS, CDR2 YFSETQ. Here the CDR3 reads CACLDLSGANVLTF. In DNA, the CDR3 is TGCGCCTGCCTGGACCTTTCTGGGGCCAACGTCCTGACTTTC.

The rearrangement joins TRBV15 to TRBJ2-3, with 13 nucleotides matching TRBD2. Germline CDR1 reads LNHNV; CDR2 reads YYDKDF (reference sequence). The CDR3 covers 18 residues. Unmatched junction bases numbered 9, after V lost 0 bases and J lost 6 bases. The CDR3 sequence is CATSRDSSTSGGADTQYF. The CDR3 DNA is TGTGCCACCAGCAGAGATTCGTCCACTAGCGGGGGGGCGGATACGCAGTATTTT.

Turning to this clone: Other DNA sequences from this sample encode an identical CDR3 as well. The chain couples TRBV5-1 to TRBJ2-7; no firm D call. This CDR3 is built from 12 residues. V dropped 4 bases and J dropped 0 bases, with 5 bases sitting between them. Germline V gene lookup returns CDR1 SGHRS and CDR2 YFSETQ. The CDR3 region is CASSAPSYEQYF. The DNA of the CDR3 is TGCGCCAGCAGCGCGCCCTCCTACGAGCAGTACTTC.

The chain joins TRBV5-1 to TRBJ1-2; no clear D gene. Germline CDR1 SGHRS, CDR2 YFSETQ. The CDR3 has 13 residues. Trimming took off 2 bases at V and 6 bases at J, with 11 bases between the two ends. The CDR3 region has the DNA TGCGCCAGCAGCTTCTCACAGAGGAATGGCTACACCTTC. This translates into CASSFSQRNGYTF.

This rearrangement joins TRBV7-9 to TRBJ1-1; D not resolved. Germline loops: CDR1 SEHNR, CDR2 FQNEAQ (reference sequence). V was clipped by 8 bases and J by 1 base, with 11 bases between them. This CDR3 is 13 amino acids long. CDR3 protein: CASENAGNTEAFF. In nucleotides, the CDR3 is TGTGCCAGCGAGAACGCGGGGAACACTGAAGCTTTCTTT. Variable domain in full (rest from reference TRBV7-9 and TRBJ1-1): DTGVSQNPRHKITKRGQNVTFRCDPISEHNRLYWYRQTLGQGPEFLTYFQNEAQLEKSRLLSDRFSAERPKGSFSTLEIQRTEQGDSAMYLCASENAGNTEAFFGQGTRLTVV.

To note about this clone: Other DNA sequences of this sample code for an identical CDR3. V and J are TRBV5-1 and TRBJ2-5; 8 bases are a match to TRBD1. The CDR3 is 14 residues long. From germline, CDR1 is SGHRS and CDR2 YFSETQ. J lost 2 bases, V lost 2 bases, and 2 bases had no gene match. CDR3: CASSFGTGQETQYF. DNA of the CDR3: TGCGCCAGCAGCTTTGGGACAGGACAAGAGACCCAGTACTTC.

The V and J genes are TRBV5-1 and TRBJ2-2; D unresolved. CDR3 length: 15 residues. Trimming stripped 7 bases from V and 0 bases from J, with 13 bases between. Germline assignment: CDR1 SGHRS and CDR2 YFSETQ. For the CDR3, the DNA is TGCGCCAGCCGATCCCCTTTTTCGAACACCGGGGAGCTGTTTTTT. This translates into CASRSPFSNTGELFF.

This chain links TRBV18 with TRBJ1-4; D is uncertain. CDR3 length: 17 residues. V lost 6 bases, J lost 0 bases, and 17 bases lay in between. Germline V gene sequence: CDR1 KGHSH, CDR2 LQKENI. CDR3 amino acids: CASSTFMAVATNEKLFF. The DNA for the CDR3 is TGTGCCAGCTCCACGTTCATGGCAGTTGCAACTAATGAAAAACTGTTTTTT.

V usage is TRBV7-6 and J usage is TRBJ2-5; 9 nucleotides line up with TRBD1. Trimming cost V 5 bases and J 5 bases; bases outside gene matches: 12. CDR1 is SGHVS, CDR2 FNYEAQ, per germline. This CDR3 has 16 residues. CDR3 coding DNA: TGTGCCAGCAGCCGGCGCCCACAGGGGGCAGGGGAGACCCAGTACTTC. Amino acid sequence: CASSRRPQGAGETQYF.

The sample holds one count of this clone. V gene TRBV6-4 combines with J gene TRBJ2-5; TRBD2 matches 7 bases. The CDR3 sequence is 13 residues long. V trimming: 4 bases; J trimming: 4 bases; junction bases outside the gene matches: 3. CDR1 and CDR2 (germline): MRHNA, SNTAGT. The CDR3 DNA reads TGTGCCAGCAGTGCTGGGGAGGGAGAGACCCAGTACTTC. Amino acids: CASSAGEGETQYF.

The rearrangement joins TRBV11-2 to TRBJ2-7; the D gene is possibly TRBD2 (5 bases). The CDR3 has 15 amino acids. Trimming removed 1 base at V and 0 bases at J, with 10 bases between. CDR1 and CDR2 (germline): SGHAT, FQNNGV. The CDR3: CASSLATGNSYEQYF. The CDR3 nucleotides read TGTGCCAGCAGCTTAGCCACGGGAAACTCCTACGAGCAGTACTTC.

Remarks on this clone: Germline is not matched at one junction end, which may reflect a read error. The J gene is TRBJ2-2, the V gene TRBV6-6; TRBD2 matches 10 bases. The CDR3 is made up of 16 amino acids. Germline CDR1 and CDR2: MNHNY and SVGAGI (reference sequence). CDR3 loop: CAGSPLAGARTGELFF. The CDR3 bases are TGTGCCGGCAGCCCCCTAGCGGGAGCTAGGACCGGGGAGCTGTTTTTT.

This clone was picked up a small number of times. The chain combines TRBV5-6 with TRBJ2-5, with D perhaps assigned TRBD1 or TRBD2 (5 bases each). There are 13 residues in the CDR3. The germline V gene encodes CDR1 SGHDT and CDR2 YYEEEE. The V end was cut by 4 bases, the J end by 10 bases, with 17 bases between. In DNA form, the CDR3 reads TGTGCCAGCAGCCTGAGGGGCATGCTGGGCCAGTACTTC. Translation gives CASSLRGMLGQYF.

The rearrangement uses TRBV7-6 and TRBJ2-7; no definite D call. Germline CDR1 and CDR2: SGHVS and FNYEAQ. V gave up 5 bases and J gave up 2 bases, with 19 bases separating them. The length of the CDR3 is 16 residues. This chain's CDR3 is CASSPDEWFSPYEQYF. The CDR3 DNA follows: TGTGCCAGCAGCCCCGACGAATGGTTTTCTCCCTACGAGCAGTACTTC.

The chain has TRBV7-2 and TRBJ1-2; D remains unclear. This CDR3 has 14 residues. CDR1 and CDR2 from the germline V gene are SGHTA and FQGNSA. The V end was cut by 1 base, the J end by 2 bases, with 8 bases between. The CDR3 DNA follows: TGTGCCAGCAGCTTAGGTGCTCGGAACTATGGCTACACCTTC. This gives the protein CASSLGARNYGYTF.

Remarks on this clone: This specimen includes other DNA sequences encoding the same CDR3. The chain carries TRBV5-1 and TRBJ2-5, with 8 bases fitting TRBD2. Germline V gene data show CDR1 as SGHRS and CDR2 as YFSETQ. The ends lost 0 bases at V and 5 bases at J; junction bases unmatched: 3. CDR3 size: 14 residues. CDR3 sequence: CASSLGLASETQYF. CDR3 bases: TGCGCCAGCAGCTTGGGACTAGCGTCGGAGACCCAGTACTTC.